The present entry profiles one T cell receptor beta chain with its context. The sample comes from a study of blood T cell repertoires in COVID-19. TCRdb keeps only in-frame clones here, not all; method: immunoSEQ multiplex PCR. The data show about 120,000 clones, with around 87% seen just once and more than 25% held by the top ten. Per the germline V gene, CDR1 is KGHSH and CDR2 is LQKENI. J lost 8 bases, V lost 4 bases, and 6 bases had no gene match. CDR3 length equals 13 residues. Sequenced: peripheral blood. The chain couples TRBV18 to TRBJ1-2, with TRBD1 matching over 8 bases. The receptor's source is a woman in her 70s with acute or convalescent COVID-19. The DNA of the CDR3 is TGTGCCAGCTCACTTGGGACAGGTGAAGGCTACACCTTC. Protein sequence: CASSLGTGEGYTF.